This T cell receptor (beta chain) was sequenced during a study of Ad26.COV2.S vaccination and SARS-CoV-2 variants. The germline gives CDR1 LGHDT, CDR2 YNNKEL (reference sequence). Trimming pared 4 bases from V and 7 bases from J, leaving 16 bases between. CDR3 length: 14 residues. TCRdb's table, derived via immunoSEQ multiplex PCR, lists solely in-frame clones and lacks some. The top ten hold about 1.5% of the sample, which has fewer than 900,000 clones, 70% to 90% seen once. Documented treatment: some 20 received Ad26.COV2.S at low or high dose, single or two shots; a few received placebo; per-sample allocation not given. Collection of samples fell on day 63 after the first vaccine or placebo injection.

This material consisted of peripheral blood, taken in a trial of Ad26.COV2.S vaccine versus placebo. This TCR came from a person between 18 and 65 years old who received the Ad26.COV2.S COVID-19 vaccine or a placebo. The chain combines TRBV3-1 (or the pseudogene TRBV3-2) with TRBJ1-2; possibly TRBD1 for D (5 bases). CDR3: CASSPIGARSGYTF. The CDR3 DNA follows: TGTGCCAGCAGCCCCATAGGGGCCAGGAGTGGCTACACCTTC.